This T cell receptor beta chain was captured in a study of CD8+ T cells in alopecia areata. Study-level points and caveats: Scalp lesions, especially in alopecia totalis/universalis, had higher clonality than normal scalp. Tofacitinib produced a significant decrease in scalp clonality and in expanded CD8+ clones among the top 100.

The sample holds one count of this clone. Antigen unknown. Treatment here: oral pan-JAK inhibitor, 5-10 mg twice daily. Extraction and reverse transcription of RNA yielded cDNA as the sequencing template. Generated by immunoSEQ multiplex PCR, the TCRdb table keeps only in-frame clones and is missing some. The sample includes under 250,000 clones, more than 45% of them seen just once. Source: CD4+ T cells sorted from blood, taken at week 4, from a patient treated with tofacitinib. This sequence was found in a human donor with alopecia areata.

The CDR3 sequence: CASYGYPHEQYF. Here the CDR3 DNA reads TGTGCCAGCTATGGGTACCCCCACGAGCAGTACTTC. The chain couples TRBV2 to TRBJ2-7; D ambiguous. Germline CDR1 reads SNHLY; CDR2 reads FYNNEI. V lost 8 bases, J lost 5 bases, and 13 bases lay in between. This CDR3 has 12 residues.